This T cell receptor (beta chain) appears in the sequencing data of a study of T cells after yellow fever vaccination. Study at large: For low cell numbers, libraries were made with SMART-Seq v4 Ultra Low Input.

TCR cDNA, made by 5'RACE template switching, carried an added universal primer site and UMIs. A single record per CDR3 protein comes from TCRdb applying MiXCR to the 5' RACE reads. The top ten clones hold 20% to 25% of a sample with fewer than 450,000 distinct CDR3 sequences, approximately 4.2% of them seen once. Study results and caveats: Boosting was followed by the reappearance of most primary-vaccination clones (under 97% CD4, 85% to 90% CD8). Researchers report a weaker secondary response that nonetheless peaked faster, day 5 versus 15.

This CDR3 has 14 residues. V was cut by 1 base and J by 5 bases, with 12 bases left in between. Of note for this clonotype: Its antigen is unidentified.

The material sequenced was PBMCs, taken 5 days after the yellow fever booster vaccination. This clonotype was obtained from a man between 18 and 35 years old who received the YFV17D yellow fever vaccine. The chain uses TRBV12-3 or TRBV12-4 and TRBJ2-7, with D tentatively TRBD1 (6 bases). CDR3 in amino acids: CASSLGTEINEQYF. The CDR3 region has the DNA TGTGCCAGCAGTTTAGGGACAGAAATTAACGAGCAGTACTTC.